The entry that follows covers one T cell receptor beta chain sequence. The antigen is unknown. This entry is derived from a study of PD-1 blockade in classical Hodgkin lymphoma. Study outcomes and limitations: Causes of the repertoire differences remain undefined, possibly disease activity or prior therapy. A reduction in baseline TCR diversity was reportedly seen in newly diagnosed patients relative to healthy donors. By C4D1 there was a significant rise in CD4+ TCR diversity but not in CD8+ TCR diversity.

Time point reported: cycle 4 day 1 (C4D1), after about 6 weeks of nivolumab. Relapse after autologous stem cell transplantation occurred in every patient, and brentuximab vedotin exposure varied. The V gene's germline CDR1 is SGHNT and CDR2 YYREEE (reference sequence). V shed 0 bases and J shed 5 bases, with 15 bases lying between them. The CDR3 sequence is 16 residues long. Produced via immunoSEQ multiplex PCR; TCRdb's table is partial and in-frame only. The sample holds about 47,000 clones, about 80% seen once. This specimen was peripheral blood mononuclear cells (PBMCs), taken before the fourth cycle of nivolumab. The chain joins TRBV5-4 to TRBJ2-1; tentatively, D is TRBD1 (6 bases). The origin of this receptor is a human donor with classical Hodgkin lymphoma. The CDR3 nucleotides read TGTGCCAGCAGCTTGGATCAGGGGCCTCCACACAATGAGCAGTTCTTC. This gives the protein CASSLDQGPPHNEQFF.